This entry lists 14 T cell receptor beta chains sequenced from one sample in a study of cytomegalovirus exposure and HLA in healthy donors. The PCR employed 60 Vbeta primers together with 13 Jbeta primers. Assay used: immunoSEQ multiplex PCR; TCRdb lists only in-frame clones, some missing. Here the sample spans over 65,000 clones, about 68% being singletons. Input material: PBMCs. These receptors were collected from a woman aged 25-40 years in good health and CMV-seropositive.

V and J are TRBV6-5 and TRBJ2-5; 8 bases are a match to TRBD1. The end of the DNA is better explained by TRBJ2-7, so the J call may be wrong. There are 15 residues in the CDR3. Germline loops: CDR1 MNHEY, CDR2 SVGAGI. The CDR3 loop reads CASSPLTGASYEQYF. In DNA, the CDR3 is TGTGCCAGCAGTCCCTTGACAGGGGCCTCCTACGAGCAGTACTTC.

The CDR3 bases are TGTGCCAGCAGCCACAGGGGGCTAACTAATGAAAAACTGTTTTTT. This translates into CASSHRGLTNEKLFF. This chain joins TRBV7-8 and TRBJ1-4; 9 bases map to TRBD1. The V segment lost 5 bases and the J segment 1 base; nucleotides outside the gene matches: 2. The CDR3 is made up of 15 amino acids. Germline V lookup: CDR1 SGHVS, CDR2 FQNEAQ. Together with reference TRBV7-8 and TRBJ1-4, the CDR3 gives the full variable domain: GAGVSQSPRYKVAKRGQDVALRCDPISGHVSLFWYQQALGQGPEFLTYFQNEAQLDKSGLPSDRFFAERPEGSVSTLKIQRTQQEDSAVYLCASSHRGLTNEKLFFGSGTQLSVL.

V and J are TRBV10-3 and TRBJ2-1; 7 bases fit TRBD2. The germline CDR1 and CDR2 sequences are ENHRY and SYGVKD. V lost 6 bases to trimming and J lost 1 base; unmatched junction nucleotides: 9. The CDR3 is made up of 16 amino acids. CDR3 residues: CAIRAGLDGSYNEQFF. DNA of the CDR3: TGTGCCATCAGAGCGGGACTCGACGGGTCCTACAATGAGCAGTTCTTC.

This clone showed up just a few times. This chain links TRBV4-3 with TRBJ2-5; TRBD1 is a possible D gene (6 bases). The assigned J gene may be wrong: the sequence end matches TRBJ2-7 better. Germline lookup yields CDR1 LGHNA and CDR2 YSLEER. The CDR3 is 17 amino acids. The DNA of the CDR3 is TGCGCCAGCAGCCAAGATCGTGTAGAGGGACATTACTACGAGCAGTACTTC. Its translation is CASSQDRVEGHYYEQYF.

The rearrangement uses TRBV19 and TRBJ2-5; 7 bases match TRBD2. CDR3 length: 13 amino acids. Trimming at V came to 3 bases and at J to 3 bases, leaving 1 base not matched to a gene. The V gene's germline CDR1 is LNHDA and CDR2 SQIVND (reference sequence). The DNA of the CDR3 is TGTGCCAGTAGTATGCTAGCGGAAGAGACCCAGTACTTC. Encoded protein: CASSMLAEETQYF.

This clone has only one observation. The V call is TRBV5-1, the J call TRBJ2-3; D possibly corresponds to TRBD1 (6 bases). V lost 3 bases and J lost 5, with 10 bases in between. Germline V gene data show CDR1 as SGHRS and CDR2 as YFSETQ. The CDR3 runs 13 residues. CDR3 region: CASSYEGVDTQYF. DNA for the CDR3: TGCGCCAGCAGCTATGAGGGGGTAGATACGCAGTATTTT.

The chain links TRBV23-1 to TRBJ2-1, with 7 bases fitting TRBD2. TRBV23-1 is an open reading frame whose function is uncertain. V shed 10 bases, J shed 2 bases, and the junction held 8 bases outside the gene matches. The length of the CDR3 is 14 residues. The CDR3 DNA reads TGCGCCACCCGGCGGGGAGGGCCCTACAATGAGCAGTTCTTC. Its protein product is CATRRGGPYNEQFF.

J is TRBJ2-7 and V is TRBV5-6; 9 bases fit TRBD1. Germline V lookup: CDR1 SGHDT, CDR2 YYEEEE. The CDR3 has 16 residues. Trimming took 0 bases from V and 6 from J; bases not matched to a gene: 10. Here the CDR3 reads CASSLGPGTGSVEQYF. The CDR3 DNA follows: TGTGCCAGCAGCTTGGGTCCCGGGACAGGGTCCGTCGAGCAGTACTTC.

The chain is built from TRBV27 and TRBJ2-3; no definite D call. CDR3 size: 14 residues. Trimming removed 4 bases from V and 7 bases from J, with 15 bases in between. Germline loops: CDR1 MNHEY, CDR2 SMNVEV (reference sequence). The CDR3 coding sequence is TGTGCCAGCAGTTCCTCCCTCGGCGGATATACGCAGTATTTT. Its protein is CASSSSLGGYTQYF.

The chain joins TRBV7-9 to TRBJ2-7, with 9 bases identical to TRBD1. The length of the CDR3 is 16 residues. The germline CDR1 and CDR2 sequences are SEHNR and FQNEAQ (reference sequence). With V trimmed by 6 bases and J by 3 bases, 12 bases remained unmatched. In DNA form, the CDR3 reads TGTGCCAGCAGATCGAATACCGGGACAGGGAACTACGAGCAGTACTTC. Amino acid sequence: CASRSNTGTGNYEQYF.

The gene calls are TRBV13 and TRBJ1-6, with TRBD1 matching 8 bases. Germline assignment: CDR1 PRHDT and CDR2 FYEKMQ (reference sequence). V gave up 5 bases and J gave up 5 bases; unmatched junction bases: 5. The CDR3 runs 15 residues. CDR3 residues: CASSATGENNSPLHF. CDR3 bases: TGTGCCAGCAGCGCGACAGGGGAGAATAATTCACCCCTCCACTTT.

The V and J genes are TRBV19 and TRBJ1-1; D remains unclear. V lost 3 bases, J lost 5 bases, and 13 bases lay in between. Germline CDR1 LNHDA, CDR2 SQIVND (reference sequence). The CDR3 has 14 residues. DNA of the CDR3: TGTGCCAGTAGTATTAAGGCCCCGGGGACTGAAGCTTTCTTT. This codes for CASSIKAPGTEAFF. The full variable domain, completed using reference TRBV19 and TRBJ1-1, is DGGITQSPKYLFRKEGQNVTLSCEQNLNHDAMYWYRQDPGQGLRLIYYSQIVNDFQKGDIAEGYSVSREKKESFPLTVTSAQKNPTAFYLCASSIKAPGTEAFFGQGTRLTVV.

The chain employs TRBV13 and TRBJ2-3; TRBD2 is a possible D gene (6 bases). The germline V and J ends were trimmed by 4 bases and 1 base, with 21 bases remaining between them. The CDR3 is made up of 18 amino acids. Germline V lookup: CDR1 PRHDT, CDR2 FYEKMQ (reference sequence). The CDR3 nucleotides read TGTGCCAGCAGCTCATCTAGCTTGGGGGAGGAGCGCACAGATACGCAGTATTTT. Its protein product is CASSSSSLGEERTDTQYF.

This rearrangement joins TRBV4-2 to TRBJ1-6; 9 bases map to TRBD1. Per the germline V gene, CDR1 is LGHNA and CDR2 is YNFKEQ. V trimming: 4 bases; J trimming: 10 bases; junction bases outside the gene matches: 8. The CDR3 sequence is 15 residues long. CDR3 nucleotide sequence: TGTGCCAGCAGCCTAGGGGACAGGGAGAGATCACCCCTCCACTTT. The encoded protein is CASSLGDRERSPLHF.